This T cell receptor beta chain was profiled in a study of cytomegalovirus exposure and HLA in healthy donors. Germline-derived CDR1 and CDR2 are LNHDA and SQIVND (reference sequence). Trimming took 2 bases from V and 4 from J, leaving 11 bases between them. The CDR3 totals 15 residues. Healthy donors of bone marrow made up the group. 13 Jbeta primers and 60 Vbeta primers were used for the PCR. Sequencing was performed with immunoSEQ multiplex PCR; in TCRdb, only in-frame clones are kept and a portion is missing. Here the sample spans about 140,000 clones, around 80% being singletons. Source material: PBMCs. This chain links TRBV19 with TRBJ1-4, with D possibly being TRBD1 (5 bases). The TCR originated in a man aged 35 to 55 in good health and CMV-seronegative. CDR3 DNA sequence: TGTGCCAGTAGTATAAATGCAGGGAATAATGAAAAACTGTTTTTT. This encodes CASSINAGNNEKLFF.